This TCR beta chain is drawn from a study of cytomegalovirus exposure and HLA in healthy donors. For the study at large: Around 85 million unique TCR sequences came from HLA-typed donors in an early release.

This clone came up a few times. Antigen: not known. Deletions cut 3 bases from V and 3 bases from J, with 15 bases between. Germline V gives CDR1 ENHRY, CDR2 SYGVKD. CDR3 length: 15 residues. Whole-study results and caveats: TCR beta sequences reportedly predicted most subjects' HLA-A and HLA-B alleles accurately.

This PCR relied on a set of 60 Vbeta primers and 13 Jbeta primers. Generated by immunoSEQ multiplex PCR, the TCRdb table keeps only in-frame clones and is missing some. The repertoire has fewer than 110,000 clones, roughly 74% of them found once; the top ten carry 1.9%. The sequencing sample was made of PBMCs. The chain carries TRBV10-3 and TRBJ2-7; D possibly corresponds to TRBD1 (6 bases). The receptor's source is a middle-aged woman in good health and CMV-seronegative. CDR3 sequence: CAISDGNRDGYEQYF. The CDR3 DNA reads as TGTGCCATCAGTGACGGGAACAGGGACGGCTACGAGCAGTACTTC.